Each of the 29 T cell receptor beta chains below was sequenced from the same sample in a study of CD8 T cells in ankylosing spondylitis. Using its own MiXCR run on the 5' RACE reads, TCRdb lists one record per CDR3 protein. The sample shows tens of thousands of distinct CDR3 sequences, 15% to 20% of them seen only once. The sequenced material came from blood. These receptor sequences come from a male donor with ankylosing spondylitis or in good health (not recorded which).

This clonotype occurred a few times. This sequence joins TRBV10-3 and TRBJ2-2; 12 bases map to TRBD2. After removal of 7 bases from V and 5 bases from J, the junction contained 8 bases not matched to a gene. CDR1 is ENHRY, CDR2 SYGVKD, per germline. The CDR3 is 16 amino acids. CDR3 amino acids: CAIKGRGLAGTGELFF. Here the CDR3 DNA reads TGTGCCATCAAGGGACGGGGACTAGCGGGTACCGGGGAGCTGTTTTTT.

There are a few counts of this clonotype. The chain joins TRBV9 to TRBJ1-1; 9 positions match TRBD1. The CDR3 spans 16 residues. The ends lost 5 bases at V and 0 bases at J; junction bases unmatched: 8. CDR1 and CDR2 from the germline V gene are SGDLS and YYNGEE. The CDR3 spells CASRAGTGGLNTEAFF. DNA of the CDR3: TGTGCCAGCAGGGCCGGTACAGGGGGCTTGAACACTGAAGCTTTCTTT.

This clonotype occurred many times. DNA for the CDR3: TGCAGCGCCGCGACAGGTTCCAAAAACATTCAGTACTTC. Translating it yields CSAATGSKNIQYF. V and J are TRBV29-1 and TRBJ2-4; maybe TRBD1 (6 bases). The CDR3 consists of 13 residues. CDR1 is SQVTM and CDR2 is ANQGSEA in the germline V gene. V was pared by 7 bases and J by 2 bases, with 12 bases between.

This clonotype was counted between two and nine times. The genes are TRBV20-1 and TRBJ1-1; D is undetermined. Per the germline V gene, CDR1 is DFQATT and CDR2 is SNEGSKA (reference sequence). CDR3 length: 15 amino acids. Deletions cut 1 base from V and 1 base from J, with 13 bases between. CDR3 region: CSARAMGTWNTEAFF. The CDR3 DNA is TGCAGTGCTAGAGCCATGGGAACATGGAACACTGAAGCTTTCTTT.

The chain couples TRBV29-1 to TRBJ2-1, with TRBD2 as a possible D gene (6 bases). This CDR3 region has 16 residues. Germline lookup yields CDR1 SQVTM and CDR2 ANQGSEA. Deletions cut 4 bases from V and 5 bases from J, with 21 bases between. This chain's CDR3 is CSVGGRAGLRNNEQFF. The DNA of the CDR3 is TGCAGCGTTGGGGGGAGAGCGGGCCTAAGGAACAATGAGCAGTTCTTC.

This clonotype turned up a few times. The genes are TRBV20-1 and TRBJ2-2; 9 bases match TRBD2. CDR1 DFQATT and CDR2 SNEGSKA come from the germline V gene (reference sequence). Trimming removed 6 bases from V and 7 bases from J; junction bases left unmatched: 9. CDR3 size: 14 residues. The CDR3 region has the DNA TGCAGTGCCAGCGGGGGGCCCGTGGTCGGGGAGCTGTTTTTT. This sequence encodes CSASGGPVVGELFF.

The CDR3 loop reads CSASLSSGGQDTQYF. In DNA, the CDR3 is TGCAGTGCTAGCTTAAGTAGCGGGGGGCAAGATACGCAGTATTTT. J is TRBJ2-3 and V is TRBV20-1, with 10 bases matching TRBD2. The V gene end was trimmed by 3 bases and the J gene end by 5 bases; junction bases not matched to a gene: 8. The CDR3 has 15 amino acids. Germline V CDR1 and CDR2: DFQATT, SNEGSKA (reference sequence).

The sample holds a few counts of this clonotype. The chain is built from TRBV20-1 and TRBJ2-3, with 7 bases lining up with TRBD2. The CDR3 spans 11 residues. Germline loops: CDR1 DFQATT, CDR2 SNEGSKA (reference sequence). V trimming: 6 bases; J trimming: 8 bases; junction bases outside the gene matches: 5. CDR3 DNA: TGCAGTGCCAGACCGGGGGGTACGCAGTATTTT. Translated: CSARPGGTQYF.

This clonotype has more than one count but fewer than ten. The chain joins TRBV7-3 to TRBJ2-7; D is unclear. V lost 1 base and J lost 5, with 15 bases in between. CDR3 length: 15 amino acids. The germline V gene has CDR1 SGHTA and CDR2 FQGTGA. DNA for the CDR3: TGTGCCAGCAGCTTAAGCCCGTCCCCCTCTAACGAGCAGTACTTC. It yields the protein CASSLSPSPSNEQYF.

In its sample, this clonotype was seen a few times. The chain is built from TRBV12-3 or TRBV12-4 and TRBJ1-1; TRBD1 is a possible D gene (6 bases). Trimming left V 7 bases short and J 2 bases short, with 17 bases between. This CDR3 has 15 residues. The DNA of the CDR3 is TGTGCCAGCACTAAGTCCACAGGGCGTAACACTGAAGCTTTCTTT. Translating gives CASTKSTGRNTEAFF.

This clonotype showed up many times. The J gene is TRBJ2-7, the V gene TRBV28, with no clear D. V lost 1 base, J lost 4 bases, and 5 bases lay in between. This CDR3 is built from 12 residues. Germline V CDR1 and CDR2: MDHEN, SYDVKM. The CDR3 loop is CASSLYGYEQYF. CDR3 bases: TGTGCCAGCAGTTTATATGGGTACGAGCAGTACTTC.

V and J are TRBV12-3 or TRBV12-4 and TRBJ2-2; D unclear. This CDR3 has 15 residues. V dropped 5 bases and J dropped 6 bases, with 16 bases sitting between them. CDR3 sequence reads: CASSQATLSAGELFF. The DNA for the CDR3 is TGTGCCAGCAGTCAAGCGACCCTTTCGGCCGGGGAGCTGTTTTTT.

The chain uses TRBV2 and TRBJ2-3; 8 nucleotides line up with TRBD2. CDR1 and CDR2 (germline): SNHLY, FYNNEI. CDR3 length equals 15 residues. The V segment lost 6 bases and the J segment 4 bases; nucleotides outside the gene matches: 9. DNA of the CDR3: TGTGCCAGCAGCAAAGGCGGCGGGAGGTCAGATACGCAGTATTTT. Its protein is CASSKGGGRSDTQYF. The full variable domain, completed using reference TRBV2 and TRBJ2-3, is EPEVTQTPSHQVTQMGQEVILRCVPISNHLYFYWYRQILGQKVEFLVSFYNNEISEKSEIFDDQFSVERPDGSNFTLKIRSTKLEDSAMYFCASSKGGGRSDTQYFGPGTRLTVL.

The chain links TRBV7-9 to TRBJ1-4; 9 bases agree with TRBD1. CDR3 length: 16 amino acids. The V gene's germline CDR1 is SEHNR and CDR2 FQNEAQ (reference sequence). V dropped 1 base and J dropped 0; count of bases not matched to a gene: 0. The CDR3 DNA follows: TGTGCCAGCAGCTTAGGACAGGGGGCAACTAATGAAAAACTGTTTTTT. It yields the protein CASSLGQGATNEKLFF.

V is TRBV7-2 and J is TRBJ1-1; TRBD1 is a possible D gene (6 bases). CDR3 length: 15 amino acids. The germline V gene has CDR1 SGHTA and CDR2 FQGNSA. Trimming stripped 1 base from V and 5 bases from J, with 14 bases between. CDR3 loop: CASSLDYGGQTEAFF. The CDR3 nucleotides read TGTGCCAGCAGCTTAGATTACGGGGGGCAAACTGAAGCTTTCTTT.

There are a few counts of this clonotype. The chain joins TRBV7-2 to TRBJ2-2, with D possibly called TRBD1 or TRBD2 (5 bases each). Germline values: CDR1 SGHTA, CDR2 FQGNSA. Trimming removed 2 bases from V and 8 bases from J, with 12 bases in between. This CDR3 contains 14 residues. The CDR3: CASSLRQRLGELFF. Here the CDR3 DNA reads TGTGCCAGCAGCTTAAGACAGCGGTTGGGGGAGCTGTTTTTT.

Only a few counts were recorded for this clonotype. The chain has TRBV6-2 or TRBV6-3 and TRBJ2-4, with D hard to call. The germline V and J ends were trimmed by 4 bases and 0 bases, with 19 bases remaining between them. CDR3 size: 18 residues. Germline V gene lookup returns CDR1 MNHEY and CDR2 SVGEGT. CDR3 nucleotide sequence: TGTGCCAGCAGTTCCCCTCGCGTCGTACCTATAGCCAAAAACATTCAGTACTTC. Encoded protein: CASSSPRVVPIAKNIQYF.

The chain links TRBV25-1 to TRBJ2-2; TRBD1 aligns across 8 bases. The ends lost 6 bases at V and 4 bases at J; junction bases unmatched: 4. The CDR3 sequence is 14 residues long. Germline CDR1 MGHDK, CDR2 SYGVNS. The CDR3 protein is CASSRQGSTGELFF. CDR3 in DNA: TGTGCCAGCAGCAGACAGGGGAGCACCGGGGAGCTGTTTTTT.

V is TRBV6-1 and J is TRBJ2-7; D remains ambiguous. The CDR3 spans 12 residues. Germline loops: CDR1 MNHNS, CDR2 SASEGT. The ends were cut back, 8 bases at V and 2 bases at J, with 10 bases in the middle. The CDR3 region has the DNA TGTGCCAGCCTCGACACCACCTACGAGCAGTACGTC. It is translated as CASLDTTYEQYV.

This clonotype was detected only a few times. The J gene is TRBJ2-1, the V gene TRBV4-3; D is tentatively TRBD1 or TRBD2 (5 bases each). Looked up from germline, CDR1 is LGHNA and CDR2 is YSLEER. The CDR3 consists of 15 residues. Trimming pared 4 bases from V and 7 bases from J, leaving 17 bases between. Here the CDR3 DNA reads TGCGCCAGCAGCCGGGACCCTCTCCTTGGAAATGAGCAGTTCTTC. It codes for CASSRDPLLGNEQFF.

This clonotype was seen only a few times. The genes are TRBV28 and TRBJ2-3; 13 bases line up with TRBD2. CDR1 and CDR2 (germline): MDHEN, SYDVKM. With V trimmed by 5 bases and J by 4 bases, 6 bases remained unmatched. The CDR3 extends over 16 amino acids. CDR3 DNA: TGTGCCAGCAGTACACATGGACTAGCGGGAGCAGATACGCAGTATTTT. As protein: CASSTHGLAGADTQYF. Combining the CDR3 with reference TRBV28 and TRBJ2-3 gives the whole variable domain DVKVTQSSRYLVKRTGEKVFLECVQDMDHENMFWYRQDPGLGLRLIYFSYDVKMKEKGDIPEGYSVSREKKERFSLILESASTNQTSMYLCASSTHGLAGADTQYFGPGTRLTVL.

This clonotype was seen a handful of times. V gene TRBV23-1 combines with J gene TRBJ2-3; 8 nucleotides align to TRBD1. TRBV23-1 is an open reading frame whose function is uncertain. Trimming removed 5 bases from V and 11 bases from J; junction bases left unmatched: 3. CDR3 length: 11 amino acids. This CDR3 is CASSWTGKQYF. The DNA for the CDR3 is TGCGCCAGCAGTTGGACAGGGAAGCAGTATTTT.

This clonotype was seen more than once but under ten times. The chain uses TRBV4-3 and TRBJ2-1; no firm D call. V was cut by 0 bases and J by 5 bases, with 2 bases left in between. In germline, CDR1 is LGHNA, CDR2 YSLEER. This CDR3 comprises 12 residues. The CDR3 DNA sequence: TGCGCCAGCAGCCAAGATCACAATGAGCAGTTCTTC. This translates into CASSQDHNEQFF.

This clonotype was seen a handful of times. The chain uses TRBV5-1 and TRBJ2-7; a weak D match, TRBD1 (6 bases). Trimming removed 3 bases at V and 6 bases at J, with 19 bases between. The CDR3 sequence is 15 residues long. Per the germline V gene, CDR1 is SGHRS and CDR2 is YFSETQ. The CDR3: CASSSPQGFAPEQYF. The DNA for the CDR3 is TGCGCCAGCAGCTCTCCACAGGGTTTCGCCCCCGAGCAGTACTTC.

The genes are TRBV29-1 and TRBJ1-1; D is uncertain. The CDR3 length is 12 residues. Looked up from germline, CDR1 is SQVTM and CDR2 is ANQGSEA. Trimming cost V 7 bases and J 3 bases, with 12 bases left between them. The CDR3 protein is CSGGTGDTEAFF. In DNA form, the CDR3 reads TGCAGCGGGGGAACTGGGGACACTGAAGCTTTCTTT. The full variable domain, its missing parts supplied by reference TRBV29-1 and TRBJ1-1, is SAVISQKPSRDICQRGTSLTIQCQVDSQVTMMFWYRQQPGQSLTLIATANQGSEATYESGFVIDKFPISRPNLTFSTLTVSNMSPEDSSIYLCSGGTGDTEAFFGQGTRLTVV.

The chain combines TRBV28 with TRBJ2-3; no clear D. This CDR3 has 13 residues. Looked up from germline, CDR1 is MDHEN and CDR2 is SYDVKM. The germline V and J ends were trimmed by 7 bases and 2 bases, with 10 bases remaining between them. As DNA, the CDR3 is TGTGCCAGCATGTTGGGGAACACAGATACGCAGTATTTT. Translation: CASMLGNTDTQYF.

This clonotype was found many times. This chain uses TRBV10-3 with TRBJ1-5; D uncertain. Per the germline V gene, CDR1 is ENHRY and CDR2 is SYGVKD. The V and J ends lost 3 bases and 0 bases respectively, with 0 bases between them. The CDR3 has 12 amino acids. CDR3 in amino acids: CAISDSNQPQHF. The CDR3 nucleotides are TGTGCCATCAGTGATAGCAATCAGCCCCAGCATTTT.

The chain carries TRBV4-3 and TRBJ2-5; weak D call: TRBD2 (5 bases). The CDR3 loop spans 13 amino acids. Looked up from germline, CDR1 is LGHNA and CDR2 is YSLEER. V lost 6 bases and J lost 5, with 13 bases in between. CDR3 DNA sequence: TGCGCCAGCAGTGGACGGCCGGGGGAGACCCAGTACTTC. It translates to CASSGRPGETQYF.

This clonotype was detected a few times. The genes are TRBV6-5 and TRBJ2-1; D assignment may be TRBD1 or TRBD2 (5 bases each). Trimming took off 8 bases at V and 8 bases at J, with 10 bases between the two ends. The CDR3 has 11 residues. From germline, CDR1 is MNHEY and CDR2 SVGAGI. The CDR3 DNA is TGTGCCAGCGGGGAGACAGATGAGCAGTTCTTC. Amino acids: CASGETDEQFF.